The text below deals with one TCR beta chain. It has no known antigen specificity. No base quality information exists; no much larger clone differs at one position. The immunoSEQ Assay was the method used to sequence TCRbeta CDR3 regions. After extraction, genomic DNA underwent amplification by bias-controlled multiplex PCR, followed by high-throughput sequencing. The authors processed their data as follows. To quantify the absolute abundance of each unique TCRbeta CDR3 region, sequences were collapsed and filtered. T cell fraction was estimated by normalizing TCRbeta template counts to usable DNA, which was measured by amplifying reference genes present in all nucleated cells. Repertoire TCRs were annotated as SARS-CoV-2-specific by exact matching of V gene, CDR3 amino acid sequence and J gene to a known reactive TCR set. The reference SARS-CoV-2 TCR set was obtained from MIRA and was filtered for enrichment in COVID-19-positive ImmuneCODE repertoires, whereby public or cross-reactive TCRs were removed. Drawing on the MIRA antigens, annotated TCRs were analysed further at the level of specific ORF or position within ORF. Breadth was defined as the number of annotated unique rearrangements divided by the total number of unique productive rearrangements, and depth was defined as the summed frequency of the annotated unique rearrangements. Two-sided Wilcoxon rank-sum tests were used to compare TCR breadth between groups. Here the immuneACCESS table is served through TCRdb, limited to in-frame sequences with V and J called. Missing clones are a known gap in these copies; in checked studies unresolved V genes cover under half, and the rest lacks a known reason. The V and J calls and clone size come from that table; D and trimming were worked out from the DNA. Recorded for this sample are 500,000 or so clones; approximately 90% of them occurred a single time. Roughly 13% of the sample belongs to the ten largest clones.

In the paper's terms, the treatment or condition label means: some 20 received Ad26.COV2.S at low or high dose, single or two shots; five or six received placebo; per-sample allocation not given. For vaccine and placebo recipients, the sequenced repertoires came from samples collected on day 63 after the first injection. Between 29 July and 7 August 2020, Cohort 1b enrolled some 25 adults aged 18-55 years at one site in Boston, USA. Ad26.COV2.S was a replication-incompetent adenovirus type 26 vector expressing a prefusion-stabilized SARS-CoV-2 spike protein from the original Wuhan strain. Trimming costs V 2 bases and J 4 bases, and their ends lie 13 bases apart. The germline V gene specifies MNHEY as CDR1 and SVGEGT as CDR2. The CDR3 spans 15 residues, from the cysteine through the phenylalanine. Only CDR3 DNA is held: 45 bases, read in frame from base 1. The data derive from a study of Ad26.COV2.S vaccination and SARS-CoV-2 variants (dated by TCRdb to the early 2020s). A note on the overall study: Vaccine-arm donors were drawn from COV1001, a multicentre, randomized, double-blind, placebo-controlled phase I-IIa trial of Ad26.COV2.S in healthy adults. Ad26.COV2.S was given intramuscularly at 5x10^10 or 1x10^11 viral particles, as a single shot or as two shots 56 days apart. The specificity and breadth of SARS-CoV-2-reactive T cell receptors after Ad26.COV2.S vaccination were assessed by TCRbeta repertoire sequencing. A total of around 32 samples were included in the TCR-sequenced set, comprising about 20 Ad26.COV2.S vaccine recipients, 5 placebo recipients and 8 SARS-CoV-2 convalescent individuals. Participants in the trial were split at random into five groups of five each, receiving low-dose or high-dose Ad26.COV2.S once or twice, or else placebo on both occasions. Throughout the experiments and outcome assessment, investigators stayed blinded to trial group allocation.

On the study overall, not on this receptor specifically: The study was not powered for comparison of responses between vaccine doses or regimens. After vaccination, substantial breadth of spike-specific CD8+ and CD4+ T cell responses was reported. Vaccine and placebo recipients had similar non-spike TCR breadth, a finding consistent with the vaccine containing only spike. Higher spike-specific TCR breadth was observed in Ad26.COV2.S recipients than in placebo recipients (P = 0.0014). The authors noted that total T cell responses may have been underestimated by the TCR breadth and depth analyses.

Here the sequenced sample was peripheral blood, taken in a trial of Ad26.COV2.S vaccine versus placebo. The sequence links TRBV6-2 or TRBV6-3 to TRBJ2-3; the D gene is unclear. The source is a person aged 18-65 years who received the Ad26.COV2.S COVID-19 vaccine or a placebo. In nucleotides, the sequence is TGTGCCAGCAGTTACCCCAGACCGGGCGCAGATACGCAGTATTTT. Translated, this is CASSYPRPGADTQYF.